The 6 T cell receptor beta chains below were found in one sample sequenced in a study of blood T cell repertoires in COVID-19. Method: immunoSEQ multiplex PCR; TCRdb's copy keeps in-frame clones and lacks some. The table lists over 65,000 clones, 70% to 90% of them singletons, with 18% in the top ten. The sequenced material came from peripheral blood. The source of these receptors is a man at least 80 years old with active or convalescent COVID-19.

The CDR3 sequence is CASSERQGSSYGYTF. The CDR3, as DNA: TGTGCCAGCAGTGAGCGCCAGGGTAGCAGCTATGGCTACACCTTC. J is TRBJ1-2 and V is TRBV6-1, with D tentatively TRBD1 (5 bases). Between the trimmed V and J ends, which lost 3 bases and 4 bases, there was a span of 15 bases. Germline V lookup: CDR1 MNHNS, CDR2 SASEGT. The CDR3 has 15 amino acids.

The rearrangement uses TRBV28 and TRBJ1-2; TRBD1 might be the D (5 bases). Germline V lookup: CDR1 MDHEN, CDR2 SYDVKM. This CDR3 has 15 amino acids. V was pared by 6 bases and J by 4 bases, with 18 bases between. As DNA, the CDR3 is TGTGCCAGCAGCCATAAACCCCAGGGTGGCTATGGCTACACCTTC. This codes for CASSHKPQGGYGYTF.

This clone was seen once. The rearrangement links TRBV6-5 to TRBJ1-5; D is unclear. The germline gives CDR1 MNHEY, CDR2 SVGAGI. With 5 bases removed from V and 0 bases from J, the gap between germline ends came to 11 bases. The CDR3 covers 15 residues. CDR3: CASSRTYSSNQPQHF. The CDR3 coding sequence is TGTGCCAGCAGTCGGACTTACTCTAGCAATCAGCCCCAGCATTTT.

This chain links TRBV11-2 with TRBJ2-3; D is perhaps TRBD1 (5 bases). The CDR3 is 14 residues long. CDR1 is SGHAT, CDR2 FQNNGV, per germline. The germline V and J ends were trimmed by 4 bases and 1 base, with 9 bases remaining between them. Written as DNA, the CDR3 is TGTGCCAGCAGCTCCCCGACAGGCACAGATACGCAGTATTTT. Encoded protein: CASSSPTGTDTQYF.

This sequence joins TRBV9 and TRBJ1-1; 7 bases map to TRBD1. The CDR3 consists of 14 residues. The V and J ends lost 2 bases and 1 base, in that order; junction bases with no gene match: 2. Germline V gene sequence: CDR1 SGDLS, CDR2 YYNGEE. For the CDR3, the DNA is TGTGCCAGCAGCGTTGGGGACAGGAACACTGAAGCTTTCTTT. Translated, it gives CASSVGDRNTEAFF.

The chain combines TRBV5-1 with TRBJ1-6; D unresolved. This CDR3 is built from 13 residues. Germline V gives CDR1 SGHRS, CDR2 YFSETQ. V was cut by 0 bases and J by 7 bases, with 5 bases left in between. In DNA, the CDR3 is TGCGCCAGCAGCTTGGATCTGAATTCACCCCTCCACTTT. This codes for CASSLDLNSPLHF.